The next 17 T cell receptor beta chains were all read from a single sample in a study of human T cells and chemical hapten exposure. As to time point: patch test 2, 6 weeks after DPC sensitization. Documented treatment: therapeutic diphenylcyclopropenone sensitization with weekly scalp DPC. Each CDR3 protein is one row after TCRdb ran MiXCR on the RACE reads. The sample has roughly 100,000 distinct CDR3 sequences, around 9.3% seen once. Sequencing was performed on whole blood, taken in connection with sensitization to the hapten diphenylcyclopropenone (DPC). Every receptor here comes from a woman aged 40 to 49 with alopecia areata. Some clones in this sample may be carry-over from other donors' samples.

In its sample, this clonotype was seen many times. The CDR3 nucleotides read TGTGCCAGCAGCTTGGTTGGGGATTTAACCTACGAGCAGTACTTC. Its translation is CASSLVGDLTYEQYF. The chain recombines TRBV5-6 with TRBJ2-7; unclear D gene. Germline CDR1 SGHDT, CDR2 YYEEEE. This CDR3 region has 15 residues. V was pared by 0 bases and J by 2 bases, with 12 bases between.

At least ten counts were recorded for this clonotype. This chain joins TRBV27 and TRBJ2-7; D is tentatively TRBD1 or TRBD2 (6 bases each). Trimming removed 2 bases at V and 1 base at J, with 12 bases between. CDR3 size: 15 residues. Germline V gene lookup returns CDR1 MNHEY and CDR2 SMNVEV (reference sequence). The CDR3: CASSLGGQGSYEQYF. The CDR3 bases are TGTGCCAGCAGTTTAGGAGGGCAGGGGTCCTACGAGCAGTACTTC.

There are a few counts of this clonotype. This chain joins TRBV20-1 and TRBJ1-6, with D possibly being TRBD1 (6 bases). The CDR3 is made up of 17 amino acids. Germline CDR1 reads DFQATT; CDR2 reads SNEGSKA (reference sequence). Trimming took 0 bases from V and 7 from J, leaving 19 bases between them. This CDR3 reads CSAREDELGAWNSPLHF. DNA for the CDR3: TGCAGTGCTAGAGAGGATGAGTTGGGGGCCTGGAATTCACCCCTCCACTTT.

This clonotype was seen ten or more times. This chain connects TRBV7-9 to TRBJ2-6; D gene uncertain. The CDR3 totals 16 residues. CDR1 and CDR2 from the germline V gene are SEHNR and FQNEAQ (reference sequence). With 10 bases removed from V and 0 bases from J, the gap between germline ends came to 16 bases. The CDR3, as DNA: TGTGCCACTTCGACGCTCCTGATCTCTGGGGCCAACGTCCTGACTTTC. It specifies CATSTLLISGANVLTF.

About this clonotype itself: A read error may be the cause here, since a much bigger clone is one base away. The V and J genes are TRBV7-3 and TRBJ2-3; 8 positions agree with TRBD2. Trimming took 5 bases from V and 4 from J; bases not matched to a gene: 11. This CDR3 is built from 16 residues. Per the germline V gene, CDR1 is SGHTA and CDR2 is FQGTGA. CDR3 protein: CASSAGLVGISDTQYF. CDR3 coding DNA: TGTGCCAGCAGCGCGGGACTAGTGGGAATCTCAGATACGCAGTATTTT. Using reference TRBV7-3 and TRBJ2-3 for the parts outside the CDR3, the full variable domain is GAGVSQTPSNKVTEKGKYVELRCDPISGHTALYWYRQSLGQGPEFLIYFQGTGAADDSGLPNDRFFAVRPEGSVSTLKIQRTERGDSAVYLCASSAGLVGISDTQYFGPGTRLTVL.

Many counts were recorded for this clonotype. The chain uses TRBV20-1 and TRBJ2-5, with no clear D. The CDR3 spans 14 residues. Germline CDR1 and CDR2: DFQATT and SNEGSKA (reference sequence). The V gene lost 3 bases and the J gene lost 7 bases, with 18 bases spanning the gap. The CDR3 is CSASHGQPPGTQYF. The CDR3 bases are TGCAGTGCTAGTCACGGGCAGCCCCCGGGGACCCAGTACTTC.

This clonotype occurred a few times. The V call is TRBV12-3 or TRBV12-4, the J call TRBJ2-5; the match to TRBD1 covers 7 bases. Losses at the gene ends were 5 bases for V and 3 bases for J; bases not matched to a gene: 9. The CDR3 loop spans 15 amino acids. The CDR3 spells CASSRPGTEKETQYF. The CDR3 DNA reads as TGTGCCAGCAGTCGTCCCGGGACAGAAAAAGAGACCCAGTACTTC.

This sequence joins TRBV27 and TRBJ2-6; the D is unclear. The length of the CDR3 is 14 residues. Germline CDR1 MNHEY, CDR2 SMNVEV (reference sequence). The germline V and J ends were trimmed by 5 bases and 0 bases, with 5 bases remaining between them. CDR3 DNA: TGTGCCAGCAGTCCTCACTCTGGGGCCAACGTCCTGACTTTC. Encoded protein: CASSPHSGANVLTF.

Ten or more counts support this clonotype. This chain connects TRBV28 to TRBJ2-7; 8 bases agree with TRBD1. V dropped 6 bases and J dropped 3; count of bases not matched to a gene: 7. The CDR3 runs to 14 residues. CDR1 MDHEN and CDR2 SYDVKM come from the germline V gene. The CDR3 region has the DNA TGTGCCAGCAGACTGACAGGGGAGCTCTACGAGCAGTACTTC. Translating gives CASRLTGELYEQYF.

At least ten counts were recorded for this clonotype. This chain joins TRBV28 and TRBJ2-3, with D tentatively TRBD2 (5 bases). The V gene's germline CDR1 is MDHEN and CDR2 SYDVKM. Trimming removed 3 bases from V and 1 base from J, with 5 bases in between. The CDR3 spans 13 residues. The chain's CDR3 is CASSLEGTDTQYF. In nucleotides, the CDR3 is TGTGCCAGCAGTTTGGAGGGCACAGATACGCAGTATTTT.

The gene calls are TRBV28 and TRBJ2-5; D uncertain. From germline, CDR1 is MDHEN and CDR2 SYDVKM. This CDR3 region has 14 residues. The V gene lost 0 bases and the J gene lost 3 bases, with 8 bases spanning the gap. The CDR3 protein is CASSLWAGKETQYF. CDR3 nucleotide sequence: TGTGCCAGCAGTTTATGGGCTGGAAAAGAGACCCAGTACTTC.

This clonotype was observed a few times. The chain links TRBV7-9 to TRBJ2-7; D is possibly TRBD1 (6 bases). CDR1 and CDR2 from the germline V gene are SEHNR and FQNEAQ (reference sequence). The CDR3 extends over 14 amino acids. Between the trimmed V and J ends, which lost 5 bases and 1 base, there was a span of 12 bases. The CDR3 loop is CASSQQQGSYEQYF. CDR3 bases: TGTGCCAGCAGCCAACAACAGGGATCCTACGAGCAGTACTTC.

As to this clonotype: The junction departs from the called germline gene at one end, perhaps through a read error. V and J are TRBV29-1 and TRBJ2-2; 7 nucleotides agree with TRBD1. The CDR3 runs 13 residues. The germline gives CDR1 SQVTM, CDR2 ANQGSEA. CDR3 sequence (DNA): TGCAGCGCTGACAGGGCGGACACCGGGGAGCTGTTTTTC. Protein sequence: CSADRADTGELFF.

This clonotype was seen ten or more times. The chain has TRBV7-9 and TRBJ2-1; D tentatively reads TRBD1 or TRBD2 (5 bases each). V was trimmed by 11 bases and J by 8 bases, leaving 10 bases between them. The CDR3 consists of 10 residues. Germline-derived CDR1 and CDR2 are SEHNR and FQNEAQ (reference sequence). CDR3 sequence (DNA): TGTGCCTCGGGGCGTGATGAGCAGTTCTTC. Translated: CASGRDEQFF.

The rearrangement uses TRBV9 and TRBJ2-3; 8 bases fit TRBD2. There are 15 residues in the CDR3. V lost 2 bases and J lost 2; bases outside the gene matches: 4. CDR1 is SGDLS and CDR2 is YYNGEE in the germline V gene. CDR3: CASSVETSATDTQYF. In nucleotides, the CDR3 is TGTGCCAGCAGCGTGGAGACTAGCGCCACAGATACGCAGTATTTT.

Ten or more counts support this clonotype. The chain couples TRBV3-1 to TRBJ2-3, with a tentative D call TRBD1 (6 bases). The ends were cut back, 5 bases at V and 10 bases at J, with 16 bases in the middle. The germline CDR1 and CDR2 sequences are LGHDT and YNNKEL (reference sequence). CDR3 length: 13 amino acids. DNA for the CDR3: TGTGCCAGCAGCAGACAGGAGCTAGTTGCGCAGTATTTT. Amino acids: CASSRQELVAQYF.

A remark on this clonotype: Given a much more abundant clone one base away, this may be a read error. J is TRBJ2-1 and V is TRBV12-3 or TRBV12-4, with a possible D match to TRBD1 (7 bases). This CDR3 contains 14 residues. The germline V and J ends were trimmed by 2 bases and 7 bases, with 12 bases remaining between them. As DNA, the CDR3 is TGTGCCAGCAGTTTACCCAGGGGGGTGAATGAGCAGTTCTTC. This codes for CASSLPRGVNEQFF.